Following are 5 T cell receptor beta chains from one sample sequenced in a study of blood T cell repertoires in COVID-19. Generated by immunoSEQ multiplex PCR, the TCRdb table keeps only in-frame clones and is missing some. The table shows approximately 160,000 clones, with around four fifths occurring only once. Sequencing input: peripheral blood. The receptors stem from a man in his 70s who had recovered from COVID-19.

The chain uses TRBV11-3 and TRBJ2-1; 10 bases match TRBD2. This CDR3 contains 17 residues. CDR1 and CDR2 (germline): SGHNT, YENEEA. V gave up 2 bases and J gave up 8 bases; unmatched junction bases: 12. DNA for the CDR3: TGTGCCAGCAGCTTACTTCCGCCTAGCGGGAGAGCCCATGAGCAGTTCTTC. The encoded protein is CASSLLPPSGRAHEQFF.

This chain uses TRBV7-9 with TRBJ1-4; a possible D gene is TRBD1 (6 bases). Germline assignment: CDR1 SEHNR and CDR2 FQNEAQ (reference sequence). V shed 5 bases and J shed 10 bases, with 17 bases lying between them. The CDR3 is 14 residues long. CDR3 in DNA: TGTGCCAGCAGCCTCGGAGAGGGGGAGTCAAAACTGTTTTTT. Translating it yields CASSLGEGESKLFF.

This clone was observed a single time. The rearrangement joins TRBV27 to TRBJ2-1, with TRBD1 identical over 8 bases. This CDR3 has 17 residues. Trimming at V came to 5 bases and at J to 1 base, leaving 10 bases not matched to a gene. The germline V gene encodes CDR1 MNHEY and CDR2 SMNVEV (reference sequence). The chain's CDR3 is CASSKRTGSNSYNEQFF. As DNA, the CDR3 is TGTGCCAGCAGTAAGCGGACAGGGTCAAATTCCTACAATGAGCAGTTCTTC.

The rearrangement uses TRBV5-1 and TRBJ2-1; TRBD1 aligns across 7 bases. The junction had 6 bases not matched to a gene; V was cut back by 0 bases and J by 15 bases. The germline CDR1 and CDR2 sequences are SGHRS and YFSETQ. The CDR3 has 12 amino acids. The CDR3 loop reads CASSLDRDSRFF. CDR3 sequence (DNA): TGCGCCAGCAGCTTGGATCGGGACAGCCGGTTCTTC.

Here the CDR3 DNA reads TGTGCCAGCTCACCGCAGGGGGCGGTCCAAGAGACCCAGTACTTC. This translates into CASSPQGAVQETQYF. This chain joins TRBV18 and TRBJ2-5; 8 positions agree with TRBD1. Germline lookup yields CDR1 KGHSH and CDR2 LQKENI. V gave up 3 bases and J gave up 1 base; unmatched junction bases: 4. This CDR3 is built from 15 residues. The full variable domain, rest sourced from reference TRBV18 and TRBJ2-5, is NAGVMQNPRHLVRRRGQEARLRCSPMKGHSHVYWYRQLPEEGLKFMVYLQKENIIDESGMPKERFSAEFPKEGPSILRIQQVVRGDSAAYFCASSPQGAVQETQYFGPGTRLLVL.